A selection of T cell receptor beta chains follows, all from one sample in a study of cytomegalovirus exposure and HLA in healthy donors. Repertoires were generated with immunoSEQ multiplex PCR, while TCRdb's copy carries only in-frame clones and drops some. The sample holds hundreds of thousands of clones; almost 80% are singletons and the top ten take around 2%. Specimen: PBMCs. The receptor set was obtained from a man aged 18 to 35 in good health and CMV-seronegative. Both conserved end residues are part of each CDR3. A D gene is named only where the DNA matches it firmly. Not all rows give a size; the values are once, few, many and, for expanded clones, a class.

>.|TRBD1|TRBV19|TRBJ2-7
TGTGCCAGTAGTACCCGGACAGGGTTTTTATCCAAGCAGTACTTC
CASSTRTGFLSKQYF
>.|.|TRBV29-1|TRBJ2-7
TGCAGCGTTGTACCCAGGGCAGCCTACGAGCAGTACTTC
CSVVPRAAYEQYF
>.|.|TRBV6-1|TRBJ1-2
TGTGCCAGCGCGATACAGGCCTTTAACTATGGCTACACCTTC
CASAIQAFNYGYTF
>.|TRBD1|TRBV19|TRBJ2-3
TGTGCCAGTAGTATGGGACAGGGTTCCCGGGTCACAGATACGCAGTATTTT
CASSMGQGSRVTDTQYF
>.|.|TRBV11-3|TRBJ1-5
TGTGCCAGCAGCCGGGGTAGCAATCAGCCCCAGCATTTT
CASSRGSNQPQHF
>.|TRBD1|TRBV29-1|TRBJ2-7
TGCAGCGTTCCCCGCCAGGGGGCAAGTAACGAGCAGTACTTC
CSVPRQGASNEQYF
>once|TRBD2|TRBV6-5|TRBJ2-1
TGTGCCAGCAGTTACATGACTAGCGGTCCCCTTAATGAGCAGTTCTTC
CASSYMTSGPLNEQFF
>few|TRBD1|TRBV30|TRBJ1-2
TGTGCCTGGAGTCGGGACAGGGGTAACTATGGCTACACCTTC
CAWSRDRGNYGYTF
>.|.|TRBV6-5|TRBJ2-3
TGTGCCAGCAGTTACTCGGTGGGGGGAGGAGATACGCAGTATTTT
CASSYSVGGGDTQYF
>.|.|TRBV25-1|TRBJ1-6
TGTGCCAGCAGTGGCAGGGATAATTCACCCCTCCACTTT
CASSGRDNSPLHF